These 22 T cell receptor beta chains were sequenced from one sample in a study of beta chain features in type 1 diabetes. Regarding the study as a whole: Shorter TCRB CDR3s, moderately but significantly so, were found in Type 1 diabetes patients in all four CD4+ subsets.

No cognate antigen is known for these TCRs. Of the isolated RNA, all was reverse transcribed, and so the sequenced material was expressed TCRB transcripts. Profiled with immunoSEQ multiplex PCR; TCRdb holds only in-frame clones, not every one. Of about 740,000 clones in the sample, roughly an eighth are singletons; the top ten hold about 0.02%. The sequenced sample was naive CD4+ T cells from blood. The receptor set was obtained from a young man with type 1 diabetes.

CDR3 nucleotides: TGTGCTAGTGGTTTGGTTTCCCGGGGCCACACAGATACGCAGTATTTT. Protein sequence: CASGLVSRGHTDTQYF. The chain combines TRBV12-5 with TRBJ2-3; D may match TRBD1 or TRBD2 (5 bases each). This CDR3 is built from 16 residues. V was cut by 0 bases and J by 2 bases, with 12 bases left in between. The germline V gene has CDR1 LGHNT and CDR2 FRNRAP.

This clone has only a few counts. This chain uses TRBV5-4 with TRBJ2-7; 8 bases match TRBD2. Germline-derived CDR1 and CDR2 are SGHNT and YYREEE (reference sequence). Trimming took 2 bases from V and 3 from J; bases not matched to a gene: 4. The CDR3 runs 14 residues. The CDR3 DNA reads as TGTGCCAGCAGCTTCGGCGGGGGGCACTACGAGCAGTACTTC. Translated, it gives CASSFGGGHYEQYF.

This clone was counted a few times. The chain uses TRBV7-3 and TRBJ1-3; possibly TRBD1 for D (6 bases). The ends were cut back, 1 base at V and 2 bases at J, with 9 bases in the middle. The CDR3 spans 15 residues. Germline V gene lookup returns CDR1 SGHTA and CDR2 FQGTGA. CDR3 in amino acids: CASSLNDRPGNTIYF. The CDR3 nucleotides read TGTGCCAGCAGCTTAAATGACAGGCCTGGAAACACCATATATTTT.

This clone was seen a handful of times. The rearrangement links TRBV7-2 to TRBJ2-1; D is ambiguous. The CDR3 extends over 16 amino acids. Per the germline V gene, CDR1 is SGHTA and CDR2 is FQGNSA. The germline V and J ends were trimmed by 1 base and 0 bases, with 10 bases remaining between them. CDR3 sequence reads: CASSLGTWGSYNEQFF. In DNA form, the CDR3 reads TGTGCCAGCAGCTTAGGGACGTGGGGCTCCTACAATGAGCAGTTCTTC. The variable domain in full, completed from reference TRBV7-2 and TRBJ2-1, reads GAGVSQSPSNKVTEKGKDVELRCDPISGHTALYWYRQSLGQGLEFLIYFQGNSAPDKSGLPSDRFSAERTGGSVSTLTIQRTQQEDSAVYLCASSLGTWGSYNEQFFGPGTRLTVL.

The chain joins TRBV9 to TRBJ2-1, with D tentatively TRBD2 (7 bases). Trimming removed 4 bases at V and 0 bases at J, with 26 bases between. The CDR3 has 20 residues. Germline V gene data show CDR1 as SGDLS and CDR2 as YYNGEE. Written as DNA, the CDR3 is TGTGCCAGCAGCCCCCGGGGGGAGACAGGAACCTCTAGCTCCTACAATGAGCAGTTCTTC. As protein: CASSPRGETGTSSSYNEQFF.

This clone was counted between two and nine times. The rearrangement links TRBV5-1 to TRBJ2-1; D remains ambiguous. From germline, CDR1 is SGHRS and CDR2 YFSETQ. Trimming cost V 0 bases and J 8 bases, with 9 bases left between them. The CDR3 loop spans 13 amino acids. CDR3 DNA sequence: TGCGCCAGCAGCTTGGTAGGACGGGATGAGCAGTTCTTC. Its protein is CASSLVGRDEQFF.

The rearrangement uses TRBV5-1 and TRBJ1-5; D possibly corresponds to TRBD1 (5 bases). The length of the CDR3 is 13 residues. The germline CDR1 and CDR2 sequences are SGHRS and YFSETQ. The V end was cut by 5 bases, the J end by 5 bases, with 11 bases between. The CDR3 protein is CASRGDVDQPQHF. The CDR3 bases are TGCGCCAGCAGGGGGGATGTCGATCAGCCCCAGCATTTT.

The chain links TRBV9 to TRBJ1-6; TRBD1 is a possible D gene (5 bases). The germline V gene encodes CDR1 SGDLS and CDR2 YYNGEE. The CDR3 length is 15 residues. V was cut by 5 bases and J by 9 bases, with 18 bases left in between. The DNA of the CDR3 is TGTGCCAGCAGTCTAGGGGATCGGGGGAGTTCACCCCTCCACTTT. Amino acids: CASSLGDRGSSPLHF.

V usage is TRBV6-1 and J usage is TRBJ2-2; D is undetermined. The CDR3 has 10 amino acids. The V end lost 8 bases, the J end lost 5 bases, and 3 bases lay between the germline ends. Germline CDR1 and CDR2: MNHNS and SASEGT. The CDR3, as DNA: TGTGCCAGCGAAACCGGGGAGCTGTTTTTT. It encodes CASETGELFF.

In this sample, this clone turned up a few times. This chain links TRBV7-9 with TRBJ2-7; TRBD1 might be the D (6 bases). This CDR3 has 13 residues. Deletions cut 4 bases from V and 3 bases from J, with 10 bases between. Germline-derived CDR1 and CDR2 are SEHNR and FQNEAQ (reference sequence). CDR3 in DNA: TGTGCCAGCAGCTGGGACACCGACTACGAGCAGTACTTC. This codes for CASSWDTDYEQYF. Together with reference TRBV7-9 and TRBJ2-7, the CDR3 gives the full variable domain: DTGVSQNPRHKITKRGQNVTFRCDPISEHNRLYWYRQTLGQGPEFLTYFQNEAQLEKSRLLSDRFSAERPKGSFSTLEIQRTEQGDSAMYLCASSWDTDYEQYFGPGTRLTVT.

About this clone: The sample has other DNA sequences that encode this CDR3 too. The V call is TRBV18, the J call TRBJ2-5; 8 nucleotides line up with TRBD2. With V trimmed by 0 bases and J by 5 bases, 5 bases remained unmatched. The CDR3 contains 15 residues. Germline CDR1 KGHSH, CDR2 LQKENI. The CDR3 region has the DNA TGTGCCAGCTCACCACCGGCGGGGGGAGGTGAGACCCAGTACTTC. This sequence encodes CASSPPAGGGETQYF.

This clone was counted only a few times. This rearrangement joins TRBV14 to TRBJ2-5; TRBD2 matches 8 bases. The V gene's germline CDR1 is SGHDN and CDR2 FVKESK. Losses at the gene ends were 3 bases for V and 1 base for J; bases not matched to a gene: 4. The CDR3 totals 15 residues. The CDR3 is CASSQALAAQETQYF. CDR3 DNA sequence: TGTGCCAGCAGCCAGGCACTAGCGGCCCAAGAGACCCAGTACTTC.

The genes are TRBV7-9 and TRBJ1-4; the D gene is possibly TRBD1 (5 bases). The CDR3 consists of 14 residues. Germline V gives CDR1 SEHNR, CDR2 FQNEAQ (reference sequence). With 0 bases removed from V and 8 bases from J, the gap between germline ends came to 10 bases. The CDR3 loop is CASSLAGDGEKLFF. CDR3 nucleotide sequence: TGTGCCAGCAGCTTAGCGGGGGACGGCGAAAAACTGTTTTTT.

CDR3 region: CASSARTEQETQYF. DNA of the CDR3: TGTGCCAGCAGCGCACGGACAGAACAAGAGACCCAGTACTTC. The chain recombines TRBV4-2 with TRBJ2-5; the D gene is possibly TRBD1 (6 bases). The CDR3 contains 14 residues. From germline, CDR1 is LGHNA and CDR2 YNFKEQ. Trimming cost V 5 bases and J 2 bases, with 12 bases left between them.

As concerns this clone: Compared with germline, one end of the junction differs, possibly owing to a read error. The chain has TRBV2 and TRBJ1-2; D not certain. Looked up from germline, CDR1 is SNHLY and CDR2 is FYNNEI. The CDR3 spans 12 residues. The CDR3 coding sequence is TGCCCCAGCGGTATCGTTAAGTATGGCTACACCTTC. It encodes CPSGIVKYGYTF. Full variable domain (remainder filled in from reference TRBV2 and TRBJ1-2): EPEVTQTPSHQVTQMGQEVILRCVPISNHLYFYWYRQILGQKVEFLVSFYNNEISEKSEIFDDQFSVERPDGSNFTLKIRSTKLEDSAMYFCPSGIVKYGYTFGSGTRLTVV.

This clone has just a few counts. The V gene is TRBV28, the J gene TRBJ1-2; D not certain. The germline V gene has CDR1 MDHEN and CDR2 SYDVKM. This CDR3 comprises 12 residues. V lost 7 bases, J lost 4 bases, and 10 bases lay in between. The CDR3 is CASTLDTYGYTF. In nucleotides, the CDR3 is TGTGCCAGCACCCTTGACACCTATGGCTACACCTTC.

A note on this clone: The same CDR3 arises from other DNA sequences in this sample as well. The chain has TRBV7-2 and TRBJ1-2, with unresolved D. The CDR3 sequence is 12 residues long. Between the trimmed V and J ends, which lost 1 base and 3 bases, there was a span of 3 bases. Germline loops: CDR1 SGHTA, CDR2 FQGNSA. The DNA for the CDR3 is TGTGCCAGCAGCTTAGTAGACTATGGCTACACCTTC. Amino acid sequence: CASSLVDYGYTF. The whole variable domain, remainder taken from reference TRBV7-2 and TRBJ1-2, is GAGVSQSPSNKVTEKGKDVELRCDPISGHTALYWYRQSLGQGLEFLIYFQGNSAPDKSGLPSDRFSAERTGGSVSTLTIQRTQQEDSAVYLCASSLVDYGYTFGSGTRLTVV.

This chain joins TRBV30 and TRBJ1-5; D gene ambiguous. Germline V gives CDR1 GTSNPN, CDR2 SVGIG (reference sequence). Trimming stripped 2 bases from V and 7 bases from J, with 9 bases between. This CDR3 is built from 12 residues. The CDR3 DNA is TGTGCCTGGAGTTTCATCGGACAGCCCCAGCATTTT. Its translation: CAWSFIGQPQHF.

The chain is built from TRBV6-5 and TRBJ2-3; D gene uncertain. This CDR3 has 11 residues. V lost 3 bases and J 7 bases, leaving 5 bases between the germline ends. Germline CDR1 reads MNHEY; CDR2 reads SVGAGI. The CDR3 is CASSYSNTQYF. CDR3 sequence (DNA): TGTGCCAGCAGTTATTCGAATACGCAGTATTTT.

The DNA of the CDR3 is TGTGCCAGCAATGGACAGTCTCAAGAGACCCAGTACTTC. The encoded protein is CASNGQSQETQYF. The V gene is TRBV2, the J gene TRBJ2-5; a weak D match, TRBD1 (6 bases). The V gene lost 7 bases and the J gene lost 2 bases, with 11 bases spanning the gap. Per germline, CDR1 SNHLY and CDR2 FYNNEI. The CDR3 has 13 residues.

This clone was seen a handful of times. The CDR3 loop reads CASRGDSSGNTIYF. The DNA of the CDR3 is TGTGCCAGCAGGGGGGACTCCTCTGGAAACACCATATATTTT. The chain couples TRBV25-1 to TRBJ1-3, with a weak D call TRBD1 (5 bases). The CDR3 contains 14 residues. V was pared by 6 bases and J by 0 bases, with 9 bases between. Germline CDR1 MGHDK, CDR2 SYGVNS.

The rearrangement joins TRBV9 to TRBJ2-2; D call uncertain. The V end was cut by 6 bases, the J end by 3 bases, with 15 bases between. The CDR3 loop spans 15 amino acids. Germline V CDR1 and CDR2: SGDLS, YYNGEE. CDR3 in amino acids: CASTPAGGDTGELFF. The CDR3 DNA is TGTGCCAGCACCCCCGCCGGCGGAGACACCGGGGAGCTGTTTTTT.